Following are 30 T cell receptor beta chains from one sample sequenced in a study of cytotoxic CD8 clonotypes in ibrutinib-treated CLL. Sequenced by immunoSEQ multiplex PCR; TCRdb stores in-frame clones only, minus some. The profile shows roughly 24,000 clones, just under 80% of them singletons. This specimen consisted of PBMCs, obtained before ibrutinib treatment. All receptors come from a human donor with chronic lymphocytic leukemia.

This clone was recorded a few times. The rearrangement uses TRBV15 and TRBJ1-4; 10 bases are a match to TRBD1. CDR1 and CDR2 from the germline V gene are LNHNV and YYDKDF (reference sequence). CDR3 length: 15 amino acids. After removal of 5 bases from V and 5 bases from J, the junction contained 5 bases not matched to a gene. The CDR3 protein is CATSRPGQGNEKLFF. For the CDR3, the DNA is TGTGCCACCAGCCGGCCGGGACAGGGGAATGAAAAACTGTTTTTT.

This clone was detected a few times. V is TRBV7-9 and J is TRBJ2-1; tentative D call: TRBD1 (5 bases). The CDR3 contains 16 residues. The V end lost 5 bases, the J end lost 0 bases, and 14 bases lay between the germline ends. CDR1 is SEHNR and CDR2 is FQNEAQ in the germline V gene (reference sequence). CDR3 DNA sequence: TGTGCCAGCAGCACGACAGTTTCGAGCTCCTACAATGAGCAGTTCTTC. It specifies CASSTTVSSSYNEQFF.

The genes are TRBV14 and TRBJ2-7, with D tentatively TRBD2 (7 bases). CDR1 and CDR2 from the germline V gene are SGHDN and FVKESK. This CDR3 is 15 amino acids long. V was trimmed by 0 bases and J by 4 bases, leaving 13 bases between them. CDR3 sequence (DNA): TGTGCCAGCAGCCAAGAGGAGGGGGGGGGTTACGAGCAGTACTTC. The encoded protein is CASSQEEGGGYEQYF.

This clone has just one count. The V call is TRBV6-1, the J call TRBJ1-3; D perhaps matches TRBD1 (5 bases). CDR3 length equals 16 residues. Germline-derived CDR1 and CDR2 are MNHNS and SASEGT. Trimming took 1 base from V and 0 from J, leaving 10 bases between them. CDR3 amino acids: CASSEGHRSSGNTIYF. The CDR3 nucleotides are TGTGCCAGCAGTGAAGGTCACAGGTCCTCTGGAAACACCATATATTTT.

In the case of this clone: Sequence at one end of the junction differs from germline and may be a read error. V usage is TRBV10-1 and J usage is TRBJ2-3, with TRBD2 identical over 11 bases. This CDR3 contains 19 residues. Germline CDR1 WNHNN, CDR2 SYGVQD (reference sequence). The CDR3 sequence is CANSESRGLAGRSTDTQYF. CDR3 DNA sequence: TGCGCCAACAGTGAGTCTCGAGGACTAGCGGGCCGAAGCACAGATACGCAGTATTTT.

The V gene is TRBV21-1, the J gene TRBJ2-5; the tabulated D call, TRBD1, remains unverified against the DNA. TRBV21-1 is assigned pseudogene status. This CDR3 contains 15 residues. The CDR3 sequence: CASTRRQSEKETQYF. In nucleotides, the CDR3 is TGTGCCAGCACCAGACGACAGTCAGAGAAAGAGACCCAGTACTTC.

The chain carries TRBV29-1 and TRBJ2-7, with D possibly being TRBD1 (7 bases). Trimming took 6 bases from V and 0 from J, leaving 15 bases between them. Germline V CDR1 and CDR2: SQVTM, ANQGSEA. The CDR3 runs to 14 residues. CDR3 nucleotide sequence: TGCAGCGTAGGAGGGGGCGGGCGCTCCTACGAGCAGTACTTC. Residues: CSVGGGGRSYEQYF.

Only one count was recorded for this clone. The chain employs TRBV7-3 and TRBJ2-2, with 7 bases lining up with TRBD1. The CDR3 sequence is 15 residues long. Germline V gives CDR1 SGHTA, CDR2 FQGTGA. The V gene end was trimmed by 4 bases and the J gene end by 4 bases; junction bases not matched to a gene: 6. The CDR3 DNA follows: TGTGCCAGCAGCTGGGACAGCATAGGCACCGGGGAGCTGTTTTTT. This codes for CASSWDSIGTGELFF.

The gene calls are TRBV6-1 and TRBJ2-7; perhaps TRBD1 as D (6 bases). The germline V gene has CDR1 MNHNS and CDR2 SASEGT. Between the trimmed V and J ends, which lost 6 bases and 3 bases, there was a span of 18 bases. The CDR3 spans 15 residues. The CDR3 sequence is CASRGGDRFSYEQYF. In DNA form, the CDR3 reads TGTGCCAGCAGAGGAGGTGACAGGTTCAGCTACGAGCAGTACTTC.

This clone was seen more than once but under ten times. The chain links TRBV4-3 to TRBJ2-2; 9 nucleotides match TRBD2. Germline V lookup: CDR1 LGHNA, CDR2 YSLEER. The CDR3 runs 15 residues. The V segment lost 4 bases and the J segment 7 bases; nucleotides outside the gene matches: 7. In DNA, the CDR3 is TGCGCCAGCAGCCCTAGCGGGGTGCTCGGCGGGGAGCTGTTTTTT. It is translated as CASSPSGVLGGELFF.

The rearrangement links TRBV7-2 to TRBJ2-6; TRBD1 aligns across 7 bases. J was trimmed by 4 bases and V by 4 bases; bases with no gene match: 4. The CDR3 runs to 15 residues. CDR1 is SGHTA, CDR2 FQGNSA, per germline. Here the CDR3 DNA reads TGTGCCAGCAGCTCTAGGGGGCGAGGGGCCAACGTCCTGACTTTC. This translates into CASSSRGRGANVLTF.

The V gene is TRBV18, the J gene TRBJ1-1; the match to TRBD1 covers 10 bases. CDR1 KGHSH and CDR2 LQKENI come from the germline V gene. V lost 6 bases and J lost 0; bases outside the gene matches: 7. There are 16 residues in the CDR3. The CDR3 DNA sequence: TGTGCCAGCTCCCAAGGGACAGGGGATTTGAACACTGAAGCTTTCTTT. It specifies CASSQGTGDLNTEAFF. Drawing the rest from reference TRBV18 and TRBJ1-1, the complete variable domain is NAGVMQNPRHLVRRRGQEARLRCSPMKGHSHVYWYRQLPEEGLKFMVYLQKENIIDESGMPKERFSAEFPKEGPSILRIQQVVRGDSAAYFCASSQGTGDLNTEAFFGQGTRLTVV.

The chain combines TRBV11-3 with TRBJ2-7, with D possibly TRBD1 on 5 matching bases. The V end was cut by 5 bases, the J end by 4 bases, with 9 bases between. Germline assignment: CDR1 SGHNT and CDR2 YENEEA. The CDR3 spans 12 residues. CDR3 sequence (DNA): TGTGCCAGCAGCATCACAGGTTACGAGCAGTACTTC. It encodes CASSITGYEQYF. The variable domain in full, completed from reference TRBV11-3 and TRBJ2-7, reads EAGVVQSPRYKIIEKKQPVAFWCNPISGHNTLYWYLQNLGQGPELLIRYENEEAVDDSQLPKDRFSAERLKGVDSTLKIQPAELGDSAVYLCASSITGYEQYFGPGTRLTVT.

V is TRBV11-2 and J is TRBJ2-3; TRBD2 matches at 11 bases. V gave up 4 bases and J gave up 0 bases; unmatched junction bases: 12. The CDR3 runs 19 residues. Germline V gives CDR1 SGHAT, CDR2 FQNNGV. DNA of the CDR3: TGTGCCAGCAGCTCTTTTACTAGCGGGAGACACCGTAGCACAGATACGCAGTATTTT. Encoded protein: CASSSFTSGRHRSTDTQYF.

This clone showed up just a few times. V gene TRBV7-9 combines with J gene TRBJ1-1; no clear D. Germline V CDR1 and CDR2: SEHNR, FQNEAQ (reference sequence). This CDR3 has 12 amino acids. The ends were cut back, 10 bases at V and 4 bases at J, with 13 bases in the middle. The CDR3 region has the DNA TGTGCCACGTCAGAGAGATCCACTGAAGCTTTCTTT. It codes for CATSERSTEAFF.

With regard to this clone: At the DNA level, this CDR3 is encoded by other sequences in the same sample as well. The V call is TRBV29-1, the J call TRBJ1-1; 9 bases align to TRBD1. This CDR3 has 16 amino acids. Germline CDR1 SQVTM, CDR2 ANQGSEA. V trimming: 2 bases; J trimming: 0 bases; junction bases outside the gene matches: 7. The CDR3: CSVERDRERMNTEAFF. The CDR3 DNA reads TGCAGCGTTGAACGGGACAGGGAAAGGATGAACACTGAAGCTTTCTTT.

The genes are TRBV7-9 and TRBJ2-7; TRBD1 matches at 12 bases. The CDR3 spans 17 residues. Germline lookup yields CDR1 SEHNR and CDR2 FQNEAQ (reference sequence). After removal of 4 bases from V and 2 bases from J, the junction contained 9 bases not matched to a gene. CDR3 in amino acids: CASSSGQGARGAYEQYF. The CDR3 nucleotides read TGTGCCAGCAGCTCGGGACAGGGGGCGCGGGGGGCCTACGAGCAGTACTTC.

The rearrangement links TRBV7-2 to TRBJ2-1, with unresolved D. Germline V gene sequence: CDR1 SGHTA, CDR2 FQGNSA. The CDR3 has 15 amino acids. The V end lost 0 bases, the J end lost 5 bases, and 11 bases lay between the germline ends. CDR3 loop: CASSLARSYNNEQFF. Written as DNA, the CDR3 is TGTGCCAGCAGCTTAGCCAGGTCTTATAACAATGAGCAGTTCTTC.

The chain uses TRBV5-1 and TRBJ2-7, with TRBD1 matching over 7 bases. The V gene end was trimmed by 1 base and the J gene end by 0 bases; junction bases not matched to a gene: 4. Germline lookup yields CDR1 SGHRS and CDR2 YFSETQ. The CDR3 is 15 residues long. CDR3 coding DNA: TGCGCCAGCAGCTTGAACACAGGGGCCTCCTACGAGCAGTACTTC. Translated: CASSLNTGASYEQYF.

This clone was picked up a small number of times. This chain connects TRBV11-2 to TRBJ1-1, with D possibly matching TRBD1 (5 bases). The germline CDR1 and CDR2 sequences are SGHAT and FQNNGV. The CDR3 has 14 residues. Trimming cost V 2 bases and J 7 bases, with 14 bases left between them. CDR3 sequence (DNA): TGTGCCAGCAGCTTACGTCCCCAGGGAGGTGAAGCTTTCTTT. It is translated as CASSLRPQGGEAFF.

There are a few counts of this clone. This chain joins TRBV27 and TRBJ1-6; 9 positions match TRBD1. The CDR3 is made up of 23 amino acids. The V and J ends lost 6 bases and 10 bases, in that order; junction bases with no gene match: 34. The V gene's germline CDR1 is MNHEY and CDR2 SMNVEV (reference sequence). CDR3 residues: CASSPQNKFRDRDWRNGGSPLHF. The CDR3 nucleotides read TGTGCCAGCAGCCCACAGAATAAATTTCGGGACAGGGATTGGCGTAACGGGGGGTCACCCCTCCACTTT.

Concerning this clone itself: One end of the junction is discordant with germline, which a read error may explain. The gene calls are TRBV5-1 and TRBJ2-4; 10 bases fit TRBD1. The CDR3 totals 15 residues. Germline-derived CDR1 and CDR2 are SGHRS and YFSETQ. The CDR3 DNA reads as TGTGCCAGCAGCGGCTCCGGGACAGGGGAGAACATTCAGTACTTC. Protein product: CASSGSGTGENIQYF.

The gene calls are TRBV5-4 and TRBJ2-3; D remains ambiguous. CDR3 length: 13 amino acids. V shed 5 bases and J shed 4 bases, with 11 bases lying between them. Germline-derived CDR1 and CDR2 are SGHNT and YYREEE (reference sequence). CDR3 loop: CASSSEIADTQYF. CDR3 in DNA: TGTGCCAGCAGTTCCGAGATTGCAGATACGCAGTATTTT.

This clone was counted a single time. This chain links TRBV7-3 with TRBJ2-3, with D hard to call. Germline V gene lookup returns CDR1 SGHTA and CDR2 FQGTGA. V was trimmed by 1 base and J by 0 bases, leaving 11 bases between them. The length of the CDR3 is 16 residues. The CDR3 is CASSLSPGRSTDTQYF. The CDR3 DNA reads TGTGCCAGCAGCTTAAGCCCCGGACGGAGCACAGATACGCAGTATTTT.

This clone appeared once. The CDR3 is CASSSQNTGELFF. CDR3 nucleotide sequence: TGTGCCAGCAGTAGTCAGAACACCGGGGAGCTGTTTTTT. The chain employs TRBV11-1 and TRBJ2-2; D gene uncertain. The CDR3 is made up of 13 amino acids. V was shortened by 6 bases and J by 1 base, with 6 bases between the two germline ends. Germline assignment: CDR1 SGHAT and CDR2 FQDESV (reference sequence).

V usage is TRBV6-1 and J usage is TRBJ2-4, with D unclear. The CDR3 runs to 12 residues. CDR1 is MNHNS and CDR2 is SASEGT in the germline V gene. V was shortened by 6 bases and J by 9 bases, with 12 bases between the two germline ends. The CDR3 is CASSPGPGIQYF. CDR3 DNA: TGTGCCAGCAGCCCTGGACCGGGCATTCAGTACTTC.

The chain recombines TRBV5-4 with TRBJ2-7; possible D gene TRBD1, 5 bases. The V end lost 4 bases, the J end lost 2 bases, and 13 bases lay between the germline ends. CDR3 length: 14 amino acids. From germline, CDR1 is SGHNT and CDR2 YYREEE (reference sequence). CDR3 protein: CASSMPGRTYEQYF. CDR3 sequence (DNA): TGTGCCAGCAGCATGCCAGGGCGAACCTACGAGCAGTACTTC.

CDR3 protein: CASSLWRGTDTQYF. CDR3 in DNA: TGTGCCAGCAGTCTCTGGCGGGGCACAGATACGCAGTATTTT. The J gene is TRBJ2-3, the V gene TRBV27; the D gene is possibly TRBD2 (5 bases). The germline CDR1 and CDR2 sequences are MNHEY and SMNVEV (reference sequence). CDR3 length: 14 amino acids. The V gene lost 5 bases and the J gene lost 1 base, with 10 bases spanning the gap.

This clone was recorded a few times. The chain uses TRBV4-2 and TRBJ2-5; TRBD2 matches 8 bases. The CDR3 is made up of 15 amino acids. Germline V gene data show CDR1 as LGHNA and CDR2 as YNFKEQ. Trimming removed 0 bases from V and 4 bases from J; junction bases left unmatched: 4. The CDR3 sequence: CASSQDISGIETQYF. DNA of the CDR3: TGTGCCAGCAGCCAAGATATTAGCGGGATAGAGACCCAGTACTTC.

CDR3 nucleotide sequence: TGTGCCAGCTCACCGAGCGGGAGGGTAGAGACCCAGTACTTC. Protein product: CASSPSGRVETQYF. The chain recombines TRBV18 with TRBJ2-5, with 10 nucleotides matching TRBD2. Germline V gene lookup returns CDR1 KGHSH and CDR2 LQKENI. The V and J ends lost 3 bases and 4 bases, in that order; junction bases with no gene match: 2. The CDR3 runs 14 residues.